The 29 T cell receptor beta chains below all came from one sample that was sequenced in a study of fetal regulatory T cell absence and autoimmunity. The method was immunoSEQ multiplex PCR; TCRdb's version includes in-frame clones alone and lacks a portion of them. The sample consists of 85,000 to 100,000 clones, less than 80% of them appearing once. Sequencing used pancreas tissue. The source is a male donor with IPEX syndrome.

The chain carries TRBV4-1 and TRBJ1-1; 7 nucleotides align to TRBD1. The length of the CDR3 is 14 residues. Per germline, CDR1 MGHRA and CDR2 YSYEKL. V dropped 4 bases and J dropped 0; count of bases not matched to a gene: 2. CDR3 coding DNA: TGCGCCAGCAGCCGAGACAGGGTGAACACTGAAGCTTTCTTT. It yields the protein CASSRDRVNTEAFF.

This rearrangement joins TRBV5-1 to TRBJ2-1; 10 nucleotides match TRBD2. The CDR3 spans 15 residues. V shed 2 bases and J 7 bases; nucleotides not matched to a gene: 6. The germline V gene has CDR1 SGHRS and CDR2 YFSETQ. In DNA, the CDR3 is TGCGCCAGCAGCTTCTCTAGCGGGAGTAAAAATGAGCAGTTCTTC. Translating gives CASSFSSGSKNEQFF.

The chain is built from TRBV12-5 and TRBJ1-6; D unresolved. The V and J ends lost 8 bases and 11 bases respectively, with 16 bases between them. The CDR3 spans 13 residues. Germline CDR1 and CDR2: LGHNT and FRNRAP. CDR3 DNA: TGTGCTAGTACATTTTTGCCGATGGCACCCCTCCACTTT. Translated, it gives CASTFLPMAPLHF.

The chain carries TRBV29-1 and TRBJ2-2; D is unresolved. In germline, CDR1 is SQVTM, CDR2 ANQGSEA. The CDR3 length is 13 residues. The germline V and J ends were trimmed by 6 bases and 4 bases, with 12 bases remaining between them. CDR3 DNA: TGCAGCGTGATGGCTACCCCCACCGGGGAGCTGTTTTTT. Translated, it gives CSVMATPTGELFF.

The V call is TRBV9, the J call TRBJ2-7; no clear D gene. V was cut by 1 base and J by 4 bases, with 15 bases left in between. The V gene's germline CDR1 is SGDLS and CDR2 YYNGEE. The CDR3 runs to 15 residues. The CDR3 DNA is TGTGCCAGCAGCGTAAGGGCCAGCGCTCGGTACGAGCAGTACTTC. It encodes CASSVRASARYEQYF.

The chain employs TRBV6-1 and TRBJ2-3, with TRBD1 identical over 8 bases. J gave up 0 bases and V 4 bases, and 9 bases lay outside the gene matches. Germline assignment: CDR1 MNHNS and CDR2 SASEGT. The length of the CDR3 is 17 residues. CDR3 protein: CASSAGQAPASTDTQYF. CDR3 DNA: TGTGCCAGCAGTGCGGGACAGGCTCCCGCTAGCACAGATACGCAGTATTTT.

J is TRBJ2-5 and V is TRBV11-3; 14 bases are a match to TRBD2. CDR3 size: 16 residues. V lost 5 bases and J lost 2; bases outside the gene matches: 4. Per germline, CDR1 SGHNT and CDR2 YENEEA. The CDR3 nucleotides are TGTGCCAGCAGCCCCCGGACTAGCGGGGGGCAAGAGACCCAGTACTTC. Its translation: CASSPRTSGGQETQYF.

This clone was recorded a few times. CDR3 DNA: TGTGCCAGCAGCGTATATCAAGGGGGCTATGGCTACACCTTC. Its protein product is CASSVYQGGYGYTF. This rearrangement joins TRBV9 to TRBJ1-2; tentatively, D is TRBD1 (6 bases). V was trimmed by 1 base and J by 4 bases, leaving 11 bases between them. Germline assignment: CDR1 SGDLS and CDR2 YYNGEE. The CDR3 totals 14 residues.

The chain carries TRBV14 and TRBJ1-3; 8 bases align to TRBD1. Germline V gives CDR1 SGHDN, CDR2 FVKESK. This CDR3 comprises 14 residues. The junction had 2 bases not matched to a gene; V was cut back by 3 bases and J by 4 bases. The CDR3 sequence: CASSHRGRGNTIYF. Written as DNA, the CDR3 is TGTGCCAGCAGCCACAGGGGGCGAGGAAACACCATATATTTT.

This clone showed up just a few times. The J gene is TRBJ1-5, the V gene TRBV18; no clear D. The CDR3 sequence is 12 residues long. The V and J ends lost 6 bases and 1 base respectively, with 4 bases between them. Per the germline V gene, CDR1 is KGHSH and CDR2 is LQKENI. CDR3 amino acids: CASSDSNQPQHF. CDR3 DNA sequence: TGTGCCAGCTCCGACAGCAATCAGCCCCAGCATTTT.

The CDR3 here is CASSVGLAGGNEQFF. The CDR3 region has the DNA TGTGCCAGCAGTGTTGGACTAGCGGGCGGCAATGAGCAGTTCTTC. The chain carries TRBV2 and TRBJ2-1, with 11 nucleotides matching TRBD2. V dropped 4 bases and J dropped 6; count of bases not matched to a gene: 5. The CDR3 extends over 15 amino acids. Germline CDR1 reads SNHLY; CDR2 reads FYNNEI.

CDR3: CASRRTGASFSPLHF. Written as DNA, the CDR3 is TGTGCCAGCAGGCGGACAGGGGCTTCTTTTTCACCCCTCCACTTT. The rearrangement joins TRBV7-2 to TRBJ1-6, with TRBD1 matching 9 bases. Germline CDR1 SGHTA, CDR2 FQGNSA. The CDR3 extends over 15 amino acids. With V trimmed by 6 bases and J by 9 bases, 9 bases remained unmatched.

V usage is TRBV7-8 and J usage is TRBJ1-1; 10 nucleotides line up with TRBD1. The CDR3 spans 15 residues. V lost 5 bases to trimming and J lost 3 bases; unmatched junction nucleotides: 6. Germline CDR1 is SGHVS and CDR2 is FQNEAQ. This chain's CDR3 is CASSPVTGGYTEAFF. The CDR3 DNA reads as TGTGCCAGCAGCCCGGTGACAGGGGGCTACACTGAAGCTTTCTTT.

This clone was seen just once. The chain recombines TRBV6-5 with TRBJ1-6; D is uncertain. CDR1 MNHEY and CDR2 SVGAGI come from the germline V gene. The CDR3 runs to 14 residues. Between the trimmed V and J ends, which lost 6 bases and 7 bases, there was a span of 13 bases. The CDR3 DNA is TGTGCCAGCAGACCCCCCGACAAAAATTCACCCCTCCACTTT. Encoded protein: CASRPPDKNSPLHF.

The chain combines TRBV9 with TRBJ2-1; TRBD1 aligns across 9 bases. This CDR3 is built from 13 residues. The trim removed 6 bases at V and 7 bases at J, leaving 5 bases unmatched. Germline CDR1 is SGDLS and CDR2 is YYNGEE. CDR3 in DNA: TGTGCCAGCAACGTGGGACAGGGAAATGAGCAGTTCTTC. Its protein product is CASNVGQGNEQFF. The full variable domain, with the rest looked up from reference TRBV9 and TRBJ2-1, is DSGVTQTPKHLITATGQRVTLRCSPRSGDLSVYWYQQSLDQGLQFLIQYYNGEERAKGNILERFSAQQFPDLHSELNLSSLELGDSALYFCASNVGQGNEQFFGPGTRLTVL.

V usage is TRBV5-1 and J usage is TRBJ1-6, with 7 bases matching TRBD1. V dropped 0 bases and J dropped 7; count of bases not matched to a gene: 7. CDR1 is SGHRS, CDR2 YFSETQ, per germline. The CDR3 is 16 residues long. The DNA of the CDR3 is TGCGCCAGCAGCTTGGGAATGACAGGGACGAATTCACCCCTCCACTTT. This encodes CASSLGMTGTNSPLHF.

The V call is TRBV7-9, the J call TRBJ1-4; D gene ambiguous. Trimming pared 2 bases from V and 0 bases from J, leaving 10 bases between. Germline-derived CDR1 and CDR2 are SEHNR and FQNEAQ (reference sequence). The CDR3 is made up of 16 amino acids. The CDR3 bases are TGTGCCAGCAGCTTAAAAGGGCCTGCAACTAATGAAAAACTGTTTTTT. Amino acids: CASSLKGPATNEKLFF.

The rearrangement links TRBV7-9 to TRBJ2-3; TRBD2 aligns across 12 bases. CDR3 length equals 16 residues. The V and J ends lost 5 bases and 0 bases, in that order; junction bases with no gene match: 3. CDR1 and CDR2 (germline): SEHNR, FQNEAQ (reference sequence). CDR3 region: CASSPGLAGSTDTQYF. CDR3 nucleotides: TGTGCCAGCAGCCCCGGACTAGCGGGGAGCACAGATACGCAGTATTTT.

The genes are TRBV19 and TRBJ2-3; 11 bases line up with TRBD2. V was clipped by 5 bases and J by 5 bases; unmatched bases: 12. Germline assignment: CDR1 LNHDA and CDR2 SQIVND (reference sequence). The CDR3 spans 17 residues. This CDR3 reads CASSFYRLAGSGDTQYF. In DNA form, the CDR3 reads TGTGCCAGTAGTTTCTATCGACTAGCGGGGTCTGGAGATACGCAGTATTTT.

This chain uses TRBV6-6 with TRBJ2-2; the match to TRBD2 covers 10 bases. The ends lost 8 bases at V and 7 bases at J; junction bases unmatched: 10. Germline V lookup: CDR1 MNHNY, CDR2 SVGAGI (reference sequence). The length of the CDR3 is 15 residues. CDR3 in amino acids: CASARTSGHGGELFF. DNA of the CDR3: TGTGCCAGCGCGCGGACTAGCGGTCACGGCGGGGAGCTGTTTTTT.

The V gene is TRBV10-3, the J gene TRBJ1-2; D remains ambiguous. The CDR3 length is 14 residues. CDR1 is ENHRY and CDR2 is SYGVKD in the germline V gene. V was trimmed by 0 bases and J by 0 bases, leaving 5 bases between them. The CDR3 reads CAISESGTNYGYTF. CDR3 sequence (DNA): TGTGCCATCAGTGAGTCTGGCACTAACTATGGCTACACCTTC.

V usage is TRBV27 and J usage is TRBJ2-1, with a possible D match to TRBD1 (5 bases). The germline gives CDR1 MNHEY, CDR2 SMNVEV (reference sequence). CDR3 size: 14 residues. The V gene lost 7 bases and the J gene lost 5 bases, with 15 bases spanning the gap. The CDR3 bases are TGTGCCAGCAAGAGGAACAGGTACAACAATGAGCAGTTCTTC. Amino acid sequence: CASKRNRYNNEQFF.

The gene calls are TRBV7-2 and TRBJ2-3, with D tentatively TRBD1 or TRBD2 (6 bases each). In germline, CDR1 is SGHTA, CDR2 FQGNSA. The CDR3 runs to 15 residues. Trimming pared 1 base from V and 3 bases from J, leaving 11 bases between. Here the CDR3 reads CASSLVGGGTDTQYF. CDR3 in DNA: TGTGCCAGCAGCTTAGTGGGGGGCGGTACAGATACGCAGTATTTT. Combining the CDR3 with reference TRBV7-2 and TRBJ2-3 gives the whole variable domain GAGVSQSPSNKVTEKGKDVELRCDPISGHTALYWYRQSLGQGLEFLIYFQGNSAPDKSGLPSDRFSAERTGGSVSTLTIQRTQQEDSAVYLCASSLVGGGTDTQYFGPGTRLTVL.

The chain carries TRBV7-9 and TRBJ1-1; the D is unclear. The CDR3 runs to 15 residues. The V and J ends lost 2 bases and 2 bases respectively, with 12 bases between them. Germline V gene sequence: CDR1 SEHNR, CDR2 FQNEAQ (reference sequence). CDR3 coding DNA: TGTGCCAGCAGCTTAACGGGAGGGATCAACACTGAAGCTTTCTTT. The encoded protein is CASSLTGGINTEAFF.

The chain couples TRBV29-1 to TRBJ2-5; either TRBD1 or TRBD2 may fit D (7 bases each). The CDR3 contains 13 residues. CDR1 is SQVTM, CDR2 ANQGSEA, per germline. Trimming left V 6 bases short and J 4 bases short, with 15 bases between. This CDR3 reads CSVQGGGGETQYF. The CDR3 coding sequence is TGCAGCGTCCAGGGGGGGGGCGGAGAGACCCAGTACTTC. The full variable domain, rest sourced from reference TRBV29-1 and TRBJ2-5, is SAVISQKPSRDICQRGTSLTIQCQVDSQVTMMFWYRQQPGQSLTLIATANQGSEATYESGFVIDKFPISRPNLTFSTLTVSNMSPEDSSIYLCSVQGGGGETQYFGPGTRLLVL.

The chain recombines TRBV5-4 with TRBJ2-3; D may be TRBD2 (7 bases). V lost 4 bases and J 4 bases, leaving 31 bases between the germline ends. CDR1 is SGHNT and CDR2 is YYREEE in the germline V gene (reference sequence). The CDR3 length is 20 residues. CDR3 amino acids: CASSPGVVVLRGGLADTQYF. Here the CDR3 DNA reads TGTGCCAGCAGCCCAGGCGTAGTGGTATTGAGGGGGGGCCTAGCAGATACGCAGTATTTT.

The rearrangement links TRBV11-3 to TRBJ2-5; TRBD2 matches at 7 bases. V was clipped by 2 bases and J by 2 bases; unmatched bases: 5. The CDR3 has 15 amino acids. From germline, CDR1 is SGHNT and CDR2 YENEEA. The CDR3: CASSLWLADQETQYF. The CDR3 DNA reads TGTGCCAGCAGCTTATGGCTAGCGGATCAAGAGACCCAGTACTTC.

The chain recombines TRBV5-6 with TRBJ2-1; 9 bases are shared with TRBD2. V shed 0 bases, J shed 2 bases, and the junction held 3 bases outside the gene matches. CDR1 and CDR2 (germline): SGHDT, YYEEEE. This CDR3 comprises 16 residues. The CDR3 region is CASSLGSGGTYNEQFF. The DNA of the CDR3 is TGTGCCAGCAGCTTGGGAAGCGGGGGGACCTACAATGAGCAGTTCTTC.

Only a few counts were recorded for this clone. The genes are TRBV5-1 and TRBJ2-7, with 12 bases fitting TRBD1. Germline values: CDR1 SGHRS, CDR2 YFSETQ. CDR3 length: 13 residues. The V and J ends lost 3 bases and 6 bases, in that order; junction bases with no gene match: 1. CDR3 DNA: TGCGCCAGCAGCTGGGACAGGGGGCGCGAGCAGTACTTC. As protein: CASSWDRGREQYF.